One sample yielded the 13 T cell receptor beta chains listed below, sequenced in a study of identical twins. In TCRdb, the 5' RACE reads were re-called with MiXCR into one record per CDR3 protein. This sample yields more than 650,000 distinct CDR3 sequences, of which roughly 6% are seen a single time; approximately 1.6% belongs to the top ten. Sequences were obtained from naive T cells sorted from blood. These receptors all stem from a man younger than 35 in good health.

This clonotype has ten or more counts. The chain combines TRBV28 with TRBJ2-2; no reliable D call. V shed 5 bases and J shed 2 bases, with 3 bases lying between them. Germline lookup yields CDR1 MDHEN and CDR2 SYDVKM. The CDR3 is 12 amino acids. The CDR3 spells CASSVNTGELFF. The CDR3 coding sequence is TGTGCCAGCAGTGTCAACACCGGGGAGCTGTTTTTT.

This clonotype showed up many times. CDR3 protein: CSATASSGELFF. In DNA, the CDR3 is TGCAGTGCTACGGCTAGCTCCGGGGAGCTGTTTTTT. The chain joins TRBV20-1 to TRBJ2-2; TRBD2 might be the D (5 bases). Per the germline V gene, CDR1 is DFQATT and CDR2 is SNEGSKA (reference sequence). There are 12 residues in the CDR3. V dropped 4 bases and J dropped 6 bases, with 9 bases sitting between them.

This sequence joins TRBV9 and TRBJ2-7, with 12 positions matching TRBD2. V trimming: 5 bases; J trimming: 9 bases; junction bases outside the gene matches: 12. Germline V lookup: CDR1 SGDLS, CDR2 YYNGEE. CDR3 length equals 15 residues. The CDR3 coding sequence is TGTGCCAGCAGGACCTCTCTAGCGGGAGGGCCCCGGCAGTACTTC. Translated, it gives CASRTSLAGGPRQYF.

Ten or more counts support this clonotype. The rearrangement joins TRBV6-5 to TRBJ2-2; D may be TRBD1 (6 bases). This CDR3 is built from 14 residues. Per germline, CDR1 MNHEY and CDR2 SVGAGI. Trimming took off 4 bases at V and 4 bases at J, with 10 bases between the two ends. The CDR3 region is CASSSDRSTGELFF. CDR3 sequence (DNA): TGTGCCAGCAGTTCTGACAGGTCCACCGGGGAGCTGTTTTTT.

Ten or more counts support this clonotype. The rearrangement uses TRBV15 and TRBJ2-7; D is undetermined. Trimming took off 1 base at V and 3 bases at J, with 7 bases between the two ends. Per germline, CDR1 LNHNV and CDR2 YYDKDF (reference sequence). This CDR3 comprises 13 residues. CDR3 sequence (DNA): TGTGCCACCAGCAGAGGTTGGAGCTACGAGCAGTACGTC. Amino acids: CATSRGWSYEQYV.

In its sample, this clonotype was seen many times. This CDR3 reads CASNRDTDTQYF. Written as DNA, the CDR3 is TGTGCCAGCAATAGAGATACAGATACGCAGTATTTT. The gene calls are TRBV9 and TRBJ2-3; D is unresolved. The CDR3 sequence is 12 residues long. The germline V and J ends were trimmed by 6 bases and 3 bases, with 8 bases remaining between them. Germline V CDR1 and CDR2: SGDLS, YYNGEE.

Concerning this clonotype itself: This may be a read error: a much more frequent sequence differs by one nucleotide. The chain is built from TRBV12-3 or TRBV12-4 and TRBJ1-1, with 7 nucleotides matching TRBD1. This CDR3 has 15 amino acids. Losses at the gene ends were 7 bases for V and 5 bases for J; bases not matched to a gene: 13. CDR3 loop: CASTATGRRGTEAFF. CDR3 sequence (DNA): TGTGCCAGCACCGCGACAGGGCGCAGGGGGACTGAAGCTTTCTTT.

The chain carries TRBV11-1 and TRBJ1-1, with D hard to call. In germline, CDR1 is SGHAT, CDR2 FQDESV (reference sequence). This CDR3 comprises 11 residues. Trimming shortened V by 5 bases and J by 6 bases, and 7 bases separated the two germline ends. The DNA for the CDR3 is TGTGCCAGCAGCGGTTGGGCTGAAGCTTTCTTT. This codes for CASSGWAEAFF.

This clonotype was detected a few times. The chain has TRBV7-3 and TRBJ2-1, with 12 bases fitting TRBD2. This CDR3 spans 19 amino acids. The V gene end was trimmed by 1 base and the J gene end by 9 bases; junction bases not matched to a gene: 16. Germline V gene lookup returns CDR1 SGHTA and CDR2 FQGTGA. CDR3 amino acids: CASSLRPGERGLAGFEQFF. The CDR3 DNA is TGTGCCAGCAGCTTAAGGCCCGGCGAAAGAGGACTAGCGGGGTTTGAGCAGTTCTTC.

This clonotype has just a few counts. This CDR3 is CASSLQAVAVELFF. The CDR3 DNA follows: TGTGCCAGCAGCTTACAGGCAGTCGCAGTGGAGCTGTTTTTT. The chain employs TRBV7-6 and TRBJ2-2, with D unclear. The CDR3 consists of 14 residues. In germline, CDR1 is SGHVS, CDR2 FNYEAQ. Trimming removed 2 bases at V and 10 bases at J, with 14 bases between.

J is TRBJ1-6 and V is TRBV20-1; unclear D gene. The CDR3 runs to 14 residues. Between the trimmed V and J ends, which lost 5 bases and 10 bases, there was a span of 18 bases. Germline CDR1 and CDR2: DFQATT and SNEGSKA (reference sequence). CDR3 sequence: CSAEKLRLRSPLHF. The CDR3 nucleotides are TGCAGTGCTGAAAAGCTCCGGTTGCGCTCACCCCTCCACTTT.

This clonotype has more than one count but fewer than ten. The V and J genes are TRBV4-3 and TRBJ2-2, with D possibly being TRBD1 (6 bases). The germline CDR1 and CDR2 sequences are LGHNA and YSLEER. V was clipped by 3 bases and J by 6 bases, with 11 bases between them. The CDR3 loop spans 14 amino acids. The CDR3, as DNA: TGCGCCAGCAGCCAGGGCAGGGGAGCCGGGGAGCTGTTTTTT. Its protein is CASSQGRGAGELFF.

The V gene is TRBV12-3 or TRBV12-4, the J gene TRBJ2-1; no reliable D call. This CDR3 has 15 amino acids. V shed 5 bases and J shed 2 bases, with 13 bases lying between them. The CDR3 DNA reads TGTGCCAGCAGTCCCCCCCCACAGACCTACAATGAGCAGTTCTTC. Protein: CASSPPPQTYNEQFF.